The 30 T cell receptor beta chains listed next were all sequenced from one sample in a study of T cell responses to AZD1222 COVID-19 vaccine. Here immunoSEQ multiplex PCR was the method, and the copy in TCRdb shows in-frame clones only, minus some. The data hold 100,000 to 150,000 clones, with more than 90% observed a single time. The sequencing here drew on peripheral blood, taken 28 days after the second AZD1222 dose. All receptors derive from an adult who received the AZD1222 COVID-19 vaccine.

V and J are TRBV12-3 or TRBV12-4 and TRBJ1-4; D call uncertain. Trimming took 6 bases from V and 8 from J, leaving 10 bases between them. The CDR3 consists of 12 residues. DNA for the CDR3: TGTGCCAGCAGCAACCGGATAGAAAAACTGTTTTTT. Amino acids: CASSNRIEKLFF.

The chain uses TRBV5-1 and TRBJ1-2; TRBD1 matches at 10 bases. Germline V gene data show CDR1 as SGHRS and CDR2 as YFSETQ. The junction had 5 bases not matched to a gene; V was cut back by 4 bases and J by 8 bases. This CDR3 is built from 13 residues. CDR3 in DNA: TGCGCCAGCAGCCCCGGGACAGGGGAAGGCTACACCTTC. Protein: CASSPGTGEGYTF. The full variable domain, in which reference TRBV5-1 and TRBJ1-2 provide the parts outside the CDR3, is KAGVTQTPRYLIKTRGQQVTLSCSPISGHRSVSWYQQTPGQGLQFLFEYFSETQRNKGNFPGRFSGRQFSNSRSEMNVSTLELGDSALYLCASSPGTGEGYTFGSGTRLTVV.

This clone was picked up one time. The V gene is TRBV30, the J gene TRBJ1-2, with D uncertain. The CDR3 is 12 residues long. Trimming shortened V by 6 bases and J by 8 bases, and 16 bases separated the two germline ends. CDR1 and CDR2 (germline): GTSNPN, SVGIG (reference sequence). Here the CDR3 reads CACDDGFVGYTF. The CDR3 nucleotides are TGTGCCTGCGATGACGGATTTGTAGGCTACACCTTC.

This chain links TRBV18 with TRBJ1-2; 7 nucleotides agree with TRBD1. V shed 0 bases, J shed 5 bases, and the junction held 12 bases outside the gene matches. Germline-derived CDR1 and CDR2 are KGHSH and LQKENI. The CDR3 is 17 amino acids. The DNA for the CDR3 is TGTGCCAGCTCACCACCAGAGGGGGCGTTTCGGCGTTATGGCTACACCTTC. As protein: CASSPPEGAFRRYGYTF.

The CDR3 loop reads CSELTQYNEQFF. The DNA of the CDR3 is TGCAGCGAATTGACCCAATACAATGAGCAGTTCTTC. The rearrangement uses TRBV29-1 and TRBJ2-1; D is unresolved. The CDR3 extends over 12 amino acids. V was trimmed by 7 bases and J by 4 bases, leaving 11 bases between them. In germline, CDR1 is SQVTM, CDR2 ANQGSEA.

The chain combines TRBV19 with TRBJ1-6; maybe TRBD1 (6 bases). Trimming pared 6 bases from V and 5 bases from J, leaving 11 bases between. This CDR3 spans 14 amino acids. Germline CDR1 is LNHDA and CDR2 is SQIVND (reference sequence). CDR3 region: CASRQGHDNSPLHF. The CDR3 region has the DNA TGTGCCAGTAGGCAGGGACATGATAATTCACCCCTCCACTTT. The entire variable domain, with the rest obtained from reference TRBV19 and TRBJ1-6, is as follows: DGGITQSPKYLFRKEGQNVTLSCEQNLNHDAMYWYRQDPGQGLRLIYYSQIVNDFQKGDIAEGYSVSREKKESFPLTVTSAQKNPTAFYLCASRQGHDNSPLHFGNGTRLTVT.

The V call is TRBV7-3, the J call TRBJ2-3, with 7 bases identical to TRBD2. Unmatched junction bases numbered 12, after V lost 9 bases and J lost 6 bases. The CDR3 loop spans 14 amino acids. Germline-derived CDR1 and CDR2 are SGHTA and FQGTGA. Written as DNA, the CDR3 is TGTGCCAGTTCGAGGACTAGTGGGCAGGATACGCAGTATTTT. Protein sequence: CASSRTSGQDTQYF.

The genes are TRBV30 and TRBJ1-2; TRBD1 matches at 10 bases. Per germline, CDR1 GTSNPN and CDR2 SVGIG (reference sequence). This CDR3 region has 14 residues. The V gene end was trimmed by 0 bases and the J gene end by 8 bases; junction bases not matched to a gene: 6. The DNA of the CDR3 is TGTGCCTGGAGTGTACTAGGGACAGGGGACGGCTACACCTTC. This codes for CAWSVLGTGDGYTF.

This clone showed up just once. V usage is TRBV30 and J usage is TRBJ2-3; 7 bases fit TRBD1. Germline assignment: CDR1 GTSNPN and CDR2 SVGIG (reference sequence). This CDR3 has 13 amino acids. J was trimmed by 1 base and V by 5 bases; bases with no gene match: 3. The CDR3 DNA reads as TGTGCCTGGGCAGGGGGTCGCACAGATACGCAGTATTTT. Amino acids: CAWAGGRTDTQYF.

Written as DNA, the CDR3 is TGTGCCATCAGTGTCCAACAGGGGGCGGGCACTGAAGCTTTCTTT. Amino acid sequence: CAISVQQGAGTEAFF. This chain links TRBV10-3 with TRBJ1-1; TRBD1 matches at 9 bases. CDR1 is ENHRY and CDR2 is SYGVKD in the germline V gene. With 4 bases clipped from V and 4 bases from J, the junction kept 7 bases outside the gene matches. This CDR3 has 15 amino acids.

This clone appeared a single time. The chain joins TRBV5-4 to TRBJ1-2, with D unresolved. In germline, CDR1 is SGHNT, CDR2 YYREEE (reference sequence). V was pared by 4 bases and J by 3 bases, with 16 bases between. CDR3 size: 15 residues. The DNA of the CDR3 is TGTGCCAGCAGCCCCTTCCAACAGCCCTACTATGGCTACACCTTC. Protein: CASSPFQQPYYGYTF. Variable domain in full (rest from reference TRBV5-4 and TRBJ1-2): ETGVTQSPTHLIKTRGQQVTLRCSSQSGHNTVSWYQQALGQGPQFIFQYYREEENGRGNFPPRFSGLQFPNYSSELNVNALELDDSALYLCASSPFQQPYYGYTFGSGTRLTVV.

The rearrangement links TRBV7-8 to TRBJ2-7, with TRBD2 matching over 10 bases. Trimming at V came to 4 bases and at J to 2 bases, leaving 2 bases not matched to a gene. The CDR3 loop spans 14 amino acids. From germline, CDR1 is SGHVS and CDR2 FQNEAQ. Written as DNA, the CDR3 is TGTGCCAGCAGCTCGAGCGGGGGGGCCTACGAGCAGTACTTC. It specifies CASSSSGGAYEQYF.

This clone was recorded only once. The V and J genes are TRBV7-8 and TRBJ1-3; D remains ambiguous. Germline loops: CDR1 SGHVS, CDR2 FQNEAQ. V was trimmed by 7 bases and J by 0 bases, leaving 13 bases between them. CDR3 length: 15 residues. As DNA, the CDR3 is TGTGCCAGCACCGCCGCGATTTTCTCTGGAAACACCATATATTTT. This encodes CASTAAIFSGNTIYF.

The chain joins TRBV25-1 to TRBJ1-1; no clear D gene. Trimming took 4 bases from V and 4 from J, leaving 10 bases between them. Germline-derived CDR1 and CDR2 are MGHDK and SYGVNS. CDR3 length: 13 amino acids. The CDR3 nucleotides read TGTGCCAGCAGTGCTAGCAAGGGCACTGAAGCTTTCTTT. Protein product: CASSASKGTEAFF.

DNA of the CDR3: TGTGCCACAGGGGACAGGGTGGTGCAGCCCCAGCATTTT. Translating gives CATGDRVVQPQHF. V gene TRBV15 combines with J gene TRBJ1-5, with TRBD1 identical over 9 bases. Germline V gene lookup returns CDR1 LNHNV and CDR2 YYDKDF (reference sequence). Trimming removed 9 bases from V and 7 bases from J; junction bases left unmatched: 7. CDR3 length: 13 residues.

The chain employs TRBV23-1 and TRBJ2-7; 7 bases line up with TRBD1. TRBV23-1 is marked as an open reading frame, function uncertain. V lost 0 bases to trimming and J lost 3 bases; unmatched junction nucleotides: 11. The CDR3 runs 17 residues. For the CDR3, the DNA is TGCGCCAGCAGTCAATCGAGTAGGGGGACAGCGTTCTACGAGCAGTACTTC. This translates into CASSQSSRGTAFYEQYF.

The CDR3 is CASSPSTGGNEQFF. The CDR3 bases are TGTGCCAGCAGTCCTTCGACAGGGGGCAATGAGCAGTTCTTC. This sequence joins TRBV6-5 and TRBJ2-1, with 9 bases aligning to TRBD1. This CDR3 region has 14 residues. V lost 5 bases, J lost 6 bases, and 5 bases stayed unmatched. CDR1 and CDR2 from the germline V gene are MNHEY and SVGAGI.

V usage is TRBV7-3 and J usage is TRBJ1-5; D gene uncertain. V lost 4 bases to trimming and J lost 3 bases, with 7 bases between them. From germline, CDR1 is SGHTA and CDR2 FQGTGA. This CDR3 is 13 amino acids long. The CDR3 sequence: CASSSGFNQPQHF. CDR3 coding DNA: TGTGCCAGCAGCTCGGGGTTCAATCAGCCCCAGCATTTT.

A single count supports this clone. The chain has TRBV12-5 and TRBJ2-3; D ambiguous. Germline-derived CDR1 and CDR2 are LGHNT and FRNRAP. The CDR3 sequence is 13 residues long. V was trimmed by 5 bases and J by 8 bases, leaving 14 bases between them. This CDR3 is CASGPYDGLTQYF. Written as DNA, the CDR3 is TGTGCTAGTGGTCCATATGATGGTCTTACGCAGTATTTT.

This clone is a singleton in its sample. The V call is TRBV12-5, the J call TRBJ1-2, with no clear D. From germline, CDR1 is LGHNT and CDR2 FRNRAP. The V gene lost 9 bases and the J gene lost 5 bases, with 13 bases spanning the gap. CDR3 length: 12 residues. The CDR3 nucleotides read TGTGCTAGCATCGTCGACAATTATGGCTACACCTTC. Its protein is CASIVDNYGYTF.

V is TRBV30 and J is TRBJ2-7; 9 bases match TRBD1. The germline V gene has CDR1 GTSNPN and CDR2 SVGIG (reference sequence). The V gene end was trimmed by 7 bases and the J gene end by 3 bases; junction bases not matched to a gene: 1. This CDR3 contains 11 residues. The DNA for the CDR3 is TGTGCCTCGGGACAGGGCTACGAGCAGTACTTC. Translating gives CASGQGYEQYF.

The chain is built from TRBV9 and TRBJ2-3, with D possibly TRBD2 on 5 matching bases. Trimming pared 5 bases from V and 0 bases from J, leaving 10 bases between. CDR1 and CDR2 from the germline V gene are SGDLS and YYNGEE. The CDR3 is made up of 14 amino acids. The CDR3 sequence is CASRPSGSTDTQYF. For the CDR3, the DNA is TGTGCCAGCAGGCCATCGGGGAGCACAGATACGCAGTATTTT.

The V and J genes are TRBV23-1 and TRBJ1-2; no firm D call. TRBV23-1 is labeled an ORF, and its function is uncertain. V lost 10 bases and J lost 6, with 15 bases in between. CDR3 length equals 12 residues. As DNA, the CDR3 is TGCGCCAACTCGTCTAGCGAGGATGGCTACACCTTC. Its protein is CANSSSEDGYTF.

CDR3 protein: CSADINYGYTF. The DNA of the CDR3 is TGCAGTGCTGACATTAACTATGGCTACACCTTC. J is TRBJ1-2 and V is TRBV20-1; no clear D gene. Germline assignment: CDR1 DFQATT and CDR2 SNEGSKA (reference sequence). V lost 5 bases and J 1 base, leaving 5 bases between the germline ends. The CDR3 sequence is 11 residues long.

The genes are TRBV10-3 and TRBJ2-3; 11 bases align to TRBD2. The ends lost 7 bases at V and 5 bases at J; junction bases unmatched: 11. The CDR3 covers 16 residues. Germline values: CDR1 ENHRY, CDR2 SYGVKD. The CDR3 DNA reads TGTGCCATCACCCCGGGTAGCGGGGGGGTGGGAGATACGCAGTATTTT. It translates to CAITPGSGGVGDTQYF.

This sequence joins TRBV5-8 and TRBJ1-6; D unresolved. Per the germline V gene, CDR1 is SGHTS and CDR2 is YDEGEE. There are 13 residues in the CDR3. The V and J ends lost 4 bases and 7 bases respectively, with 9 bases between them. As DNA, the CDR3 is TGTGCCAGCAGCACCGTATGGAATTCACCCCTCCACTTT. Its translation is CASSTVWNSPLHF.

This clone was seen only once. The chain recombines TRBV6-5 with TRBJ2-1; D may match TRBD1 or TRBD2 (5 bases each). V lost 6 bases and J 4 bases, leaving 13 bases between the germline ends. Per germline, CDR1 MNHEY and CDR2 SVGAGI. The CDR3 extends over 14 amino acids. The DNA of the CDR3 is TGTGCCAGCAGGAGGGGCCAAAATTACAATGAGCAGTTCTTC. Encoded protein: CASRRGQNYNEQFF.

The chain couples TRBV6-5 to TRBJ2-7, with D possibly matching TRBD2 (6 bases). This CDR3 region has 15 residues. CDR1 is MNHEY, CDR2 SVGAGI, per germline. Deletions cut 7 bases from V and 0 bases from J, with 16 bases between. CDR3 region: CASIPSGDFSYEQYF. The CDR3 region has the DNA TGTGCCAGCATTCCTTCGGGGGACTTCTCCTACGAGCAGTACTTC.

The gene calls are TRBV19 and TRBJ2-5; 8 bases map to TRBD2. J was trimmed by 4 bases and V by 5 bases; bases with no gene match: 6. This CDR3 contains 14 residues. In germline, CDR1 is LNHDA, CDR2 SQIVND (reference sequence). The CDR3 sequence: CASSGGLARETQYF. The CDR3 bases are TGTGCCAGTAGTGGCGGACTAGCCCGAGAGACCCAGTACTTC.

This chain links TRBV6-2 or TRBV6-3 with TRBJ1-5; TRBD1 matches 9 bases. V was clipped by 2 bases and J by 2 bases; unmatched bases: 13. Germline CDR1 is MNHEY and CDR2 is SVGEGT. This CDR3 region has 19 residues. CDR3 loop: CASSYLWTGELWGNQPQHF. The CDR3 region has the DNA TGTGCCAGCAGTTACCTCTGGACAGGGGAGTTATGGGGCAATCAGCCCCAGCATTTT.